The 22 T cell receptor beta chains in this list originate from one sample, sequenced in a study of T cell responses to AZD1222 COVID-19 vaccine. TCRdb's table, derived via immunoSEQ multiplex PCR, lists solely in-frame clones and lacks some. The repertoire has 120,000 to 150,000 clones, roughly nine tenths of them found once; the top ten carry about 3.4%. The material was peripheral blood, obtained on day 0 of AZD1222 vaccination. The receptors stem from an adult in good health.

This sequence joins TRBV7-2 and TRBJ2-2, with 9 bases lining up with TRBD2. Looked up from germline, CDR1 is SGHTA and CDR2 is FQGNSA. Unmatched junction bases numbered 8, after V lost 8 bases and J lost 7 bases. The CDR3 covers 14 residues. The DNA for the CDR3 is TGTGCCAGCGCAGTGCGGGGGGGGAGCGGGGAGCTGTTTTTT. Residues: CASAVRGGSGELFF.

This rearrangement joins TRBV5-8 to TRBJ2-3; tentatively, D is TRBD1 (5 bases). The CDR3 loop spans 15 amino acids. Trimming stripped 3 bases from V and 6 bases from J, with 17 bases between. CDR1 SGHTS and CDR2 YDEGEE come from the germline V gene. DNA of the CDR3: TGTGCCAGCAGCTACCGACAGACCCCGAGGGATACGCAGTATTTT. Its protein product is CASSYRQTPRDTQYF.

This clone was detected only a few times. The chain is built from TRBV3-1 (or the pseudogene TRBV3-2) and TRBJ1-2; D is uncertain. Trimming removed 0 bases from V and 1 base from J, with 9 bases in between. CDR3 length: 15 amino acids. Germline loops: CDR1 LGHDT, CDR2 YNNKEL (reference sequence). The CDR3 loop is CASSQDYWGNYGYTF. Here the CDR3 DNA reads TGTGCCAGCAGCCAAGATTACTGGGGTAACTATGGCTACACCTTC.

The rearrangement joins TRBV6-4 to TRBJ2-3, with 7 bases that match TRBD2. The CDR3 totals 14 residues. CDR1 MRHNA and CDR2 SNTAGT come from the germline V gene. V trimming: 5 bases; J trimming: 0 bases; junction bases outside the gene matches: 2. The CDR3 DNA reads TGTGCCAGCAGTCTAGCGGATAGCACAGATACGCAGTATTTT. Amino acid sequence: CASSLADSTDTQYF.

This clone was seen just once. The rearrangement links TRBV6-4 to TRBJ1-6; D uncertain. This CDR3 is 13 amino acids long. V was shortened by 0 bases and J by 7 bases, with 4 bases between the two germline ends. Germline lookup yields CDR1 MRHNA and CDR2 SNTAGT. This chain's CDR3 is CASSDSGNSPLHF. In DNA form, the CDR3 reads TGTGCCAGCAGTGACTCAGGAAATTCACCCCTCCACTTT.

V is TRBV5-1 and J is TRBJ2-7; D is perhaps TRBD2 (5 bases). Trimming took off 4 bases at V and 2 bases at J, with 16 bases between the two ends. The V gene's germline CDR1 is SGHRS and CDR2 YFSETQ. The CDR3 totals 15 residues. CDR3 sequence: CASSPSQDGTYEQYF. CDR3 bases: TGCGCCAGCAGCCCCTCCCAGGACGGGACCTACGAGCAGTACTTC.

This clone occurred once. The chain joins TRBV9 to TRBJ2-3; 8 bases are shared with TRBD2. CDR1 and CDR2 from the germline V gene are SGDLS and YYNGEE. After removal of 0 bases from V and 4 bases from J, the junction contained 4 bases not matched to a gene. The CDR3 is 15 residues long. For the CDR3, the DNA is TGTGCCAGCAGCGTAGCAAGCGGGAGACCAGATACGCAGTATTTT. The encoded protein is CASSVASGRPDTQYF.

The chain employs TRBV4-1 and TRBJ1-6; D gene unclear. The CDR3 contains 14 residues. The germline V and J ends were trimmed by 2 bases and 8 bases, with 10 bases remaining between them. Germline CDR1 and CDR2: MGHRA and YSYEKL. CDR3 sequence: CASSQIRVDSPLHF. The CDR3, as DNA: TGCGCCAGCAGCCAAATCCGGGTGGATTCACCCCTCCACTTT.

This chain connects TRBV5-1 to TRBJ2-7; 8 nucleotides match TRBD1. There are 18 residues in the CDR3. The J segment lost 1 base and the V segment lost 4 bases, leaving 16 bases of the junction unmatched. Germline V CDR1 and CDR2: SGHRS, YFSETQ. The DNA of the CDR3 is TGCGCCAGCAGCCCTCTCAGCGCCCGACAGGGGTCATCCTACGAGCAGTACTTC. It specifies CASSPLSARQGSSYEQYF.

The rearrangement links TRBV30 to TRBJ2-2; TRBD1 agrees at 8 bases. J lost 0 bases, V lost 2 bases, and 14 bases had no gene match. The CDR3 has 19 residues. Germline V gene sequence: CDR1 GTSNPN, CDR2 SVGIG (reference sequence). In DNA form, the CDR3 reads TGTGCCTGGAGTAGGGTTGGCAGGGGGCGAAGACCGAACACCGGGGAGCTGTTTTTT. This encodes CAWSRVGRGRRPNTGELFF.

This clone was seen only once. This chain connects TRBV25-1 to TRBJ2-2; no definite D call. Germline V gene sequence: CDR1 MGHDK, CDR2 SYGVNS. The ends were cut back, 1 base at V and 5 bases at J, with 5 bases in the middle. The CDR3 runs to 13 residues. As DNA, the CDR3 is TGTGCCAGCAGTGAATCTCGTACCGGGGAGCTGTTTTTT. It codes for CASSESRTGELFF.

This chain's CDR3 is CASSPTVSAAGNTIYF. CDR3 in DNA: TGTGCCAGCAGTCCGACAGTATCGGCCGCCGGAAACACCATATATTTT. The chain links TRBV27 to TRBJ1-3; D might be TRBD1 (5 bases). Germline values: CDR1 MNHEY, CDR2 SMNVEV (reference sequence). The CDR3 is made up of 16 amino acids. Trimming stripped 5 bases from V and 4 bases from J, with 18 bases between.

The CDR3 sequence: CASTWDIYSYNEQFF. The CDR3 region has the DNA TGTGCCAGCACTTGGGACATCTACTCCTACAATGAGCAGTTCTTC. The chain couples TRBV27 to TRBJ2-1; possibly TRBD1 for D (6 bases). V was clipped by 7 bases and J by 0 bases, with 13 bases between them. CDR1 MNHEY and CDR2 SMNVEV come from the germline V gene (reference sequence). The CDR3 consists of 15 residues.

The J gene is TRBJ1-2, the V gene TRBV19, with D perhaps matching TRBD1 (6 bases). The V gene lost 5 bases and the J gene lost 2 bases, with 24 bases spanning the gap. Germline lookup yields CDR1 LNHDA and CDR2 SQIVND (reference sequence). This CDR3 region has 18 residues. DNA for the CDR3: TGTGCCAGTAGTCCCTCTTGGGGGGCCACAGTAGAGAACTATGGCTACACCTTC. It translates to CASSPSWGATVENYGYTF.

This chain joins TRBV5-1 and TRBJ1-2; 12 bases are a match to TRBD1. The CDR3 contains 14 residues. CDR1 and CDR2 from the germline V gene are SGHRS and YFSETQ. J gave up 8 bases and V 0 bases, and 2 bases lay outside the gene matches. The CDR3 nucleotides are TGCGCCAGCAGCTTGGGGGACAGGGGGCACGGCTACACCTTC. This sequence encodes CASSLGDRGHGYTF.

This clone was observed many times. In nucleotides, the CDR3 is TGTGCCAGCAGCCTTGACAGGTCCTACGAGCAGTACTTC. This translates into CASSLDRSYEQYF. The V call is TRBV5-4, the J call TRBJ2-7; D may be TRBD1 (6 bases). V was clipped by 4 bases and J by 1 base, with 9 bases between them. The CDR3 covers 13 residues. Germline loops: CDR1 SGHNT, CDR2 YYREEE (reference sequence).

V is TRBV14 and J is TRBJ1-4, with D maybe TRBD1 (6 bases). Trimming shortened V by 0 bases and J by 6 bases, and 14 bases separated the two germline ends. CDR3 length equals 16 residues. Germline V lookup: CDR1 SGHDN, CDR2 FVKESK. The DNA of the CDR3 is TGTGCCAGCAGCCAAGATGGAACAGGGATTTATGAAAAACTGTTTTTT. Amino acids: CASSQDGTGIYEKLFF.

The rearrangement uses TRBV29-1 and TRBJ1-4; unclear D gene. With 3 bases removed from V and 7 bases from J, the gap between germline ends came to 6 bases. This CDR3 spans 11 amino acids. The V gene's germline CDR1 is SQVTM and CDR2 ANQGSEA. CDR3 sequence: CSVDGGEKLFF. CDR3 nucleotide sequence: TGCAGCGTTGACGGTGGTGAAAAACTGTTTTTT.

The V call is TRBV3-1 (or the pseudogene TRBV3-2), the J call TRBJ2-3; 7 bases align to TRBD2. With 3 bases clipped from V and 5 bases from J, the junction kept 5 bases outside the gene matches. Germline-derived CDR1 and CDR2 are LGHDT and YNNKEL (reference sequence). The CDR3 length is 14 residues. The CDR3 spells CASSQGGSGDTQYF. CDR3 DNA: TGTGCCAGCAGCCAGGGGGGGTCTGGAGATACGCAGTATTTT.

This clone was seen only once. The rearrangement joins TRBV30 to TRBJ2-3, with 8 bases that match TRBD2. This CDR3 has 15 amino acids. J lost 9 bases, V lost 1 base, and 12 bases had no gene match. Germline lookup yields CDR1 GTSNPN and CDR2 SVGIG (reference sequence). The CDR3 spells CAWSGGLGRIDTQYF. CDR3 bases: TGTGCCTGGAGTGGGGGACTAGGGAGGATCGACACGCAGTATTTT.

This chain links TRBV2 with TRBJ2-7; TRBD2 matches 7 bases. V gave up 4 bases and J gave up 6 bases; unmatched junction bases: 0. In germline, CDR1 is SNHLY, CDR2 FYNNEI. CDR3 size: 11 residues. The CDR3, as DNA: TGTGCCAGCAGTGGACTAGCCGAGCAGTACTTC. This codes for CASSGLAEQYF.

The chain joins TRBV2 to TRBJ1-5; D gene uncertain. CDR1 and CDR2 from the germline V gene are SNHLY and FYNNEI. Deletions cut 7 bases from V and 4 bases from J, with 8 bases between. The CDR3 is 12 residues long. CDR3 coding DNA: TGTGCCAGCAACGGAAGGAATCAGCCCCAGCATTTT. It encodes CASNGRNQPQHF.